The source of this TCR beta chain is a study of cytomegalovirus exposure and HLA in healthy donors. The PCR contained 60 Vbeta and 13 Jbeta primers. Authors' methods: Around 9.9 million shared chains were among the roughly 80 million unique TCR beta chains that a later analysis counted. TCRdb's copy holds only in-frame clones and misses some; the assay was immunoSEQ multiplex PCR. From that table come the V and J calls and clone size; the DNA was used to work out D and trimming. The table includes around 78,000 clones, about 64% detected once. Study-level results: The authors considered a cluster of highly shared sequence variants likely to be a sequencing artifact. An apparent linkage of common viral pathogens to several of the most significant clusters emerged in a later analysis. Donor immune exposure was known only as CMV serostatus.

Germline V gives CDR1 LGHNA, CDR2 YNFKEQ. This CDR3 spans 14 amino acids. This clone was observed once. As yet, its antigen is unknown. Mismatch with germline at one junction end may stem from a read error. The chain employs TRBV4-2 and TRBJ2-2; 9 bases align to TRBD1. The clonotype was recovered from a man aged 25-40 years in good health and CMV-seropositive. Sequencing used PBMCs. The CDR3 nucleotides read TGTGTCAGCCATGACAGGGGGGACACCGGGGAGCTGTTTTTT. Encoded protein: CVSHDRGDTGELFF.